This T cell receptor beta chain was profiled in a study of blood T cell repertoires in COVID-19. Study context: The United States, Italy and Spain provided the acute and convalescent COVID-19 samples. PBMCs, B-cell-depleted T cells, or T cells were the source of the cDNA or gDNA that made up the material.

Trimming left V 0 bases short and J 6 bases short, with 12 bases between. Germline V gene sequence: CDR1 SGHRS, CDR2 YFSETQ. The length of the CDR3 is 14 residues. In the authors' workflow: Reference gene primer amplification gave estimated nucleated cell counts. Produced via immunoSEQ multiplex PCR; TCRdb's table is partial and in-frame only. V, J and clone size are those of that table, while D and trimming were read from the DNA. Of about 300,000 clones in the sample, around 83% were seen once. Sequenced material: peripheral blood. The clonotype was recovered from a woman between 50 and 59 years old with acute or convalescent COVID-19. The chain recombines TRBV5-1 with TRBJ1-1; no clear D. CDR3 sequence reads: CASSLEVLEAEAFF. The CDR3, as DNA: TGCGCCAGCAGCTTGGAGGTTTTGGAGGCTGAAGCTTTCTTT.